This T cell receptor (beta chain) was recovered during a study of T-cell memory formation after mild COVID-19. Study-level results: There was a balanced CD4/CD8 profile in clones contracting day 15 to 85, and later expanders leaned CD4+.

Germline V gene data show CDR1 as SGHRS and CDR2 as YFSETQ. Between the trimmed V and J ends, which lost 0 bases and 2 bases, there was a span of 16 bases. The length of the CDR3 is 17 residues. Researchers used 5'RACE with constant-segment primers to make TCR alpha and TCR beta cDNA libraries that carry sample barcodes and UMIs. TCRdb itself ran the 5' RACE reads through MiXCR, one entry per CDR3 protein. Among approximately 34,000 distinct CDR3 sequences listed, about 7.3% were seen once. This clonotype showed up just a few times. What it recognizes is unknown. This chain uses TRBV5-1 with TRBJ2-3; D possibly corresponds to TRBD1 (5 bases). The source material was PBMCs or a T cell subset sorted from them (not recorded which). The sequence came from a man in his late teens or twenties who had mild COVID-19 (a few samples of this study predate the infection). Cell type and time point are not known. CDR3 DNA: TGCGCCAGCAGCTTGGCCTCACAGGCCCTTCCCACAGATACGCAGTATTTT. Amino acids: CASSLASQALPTDTQYF.